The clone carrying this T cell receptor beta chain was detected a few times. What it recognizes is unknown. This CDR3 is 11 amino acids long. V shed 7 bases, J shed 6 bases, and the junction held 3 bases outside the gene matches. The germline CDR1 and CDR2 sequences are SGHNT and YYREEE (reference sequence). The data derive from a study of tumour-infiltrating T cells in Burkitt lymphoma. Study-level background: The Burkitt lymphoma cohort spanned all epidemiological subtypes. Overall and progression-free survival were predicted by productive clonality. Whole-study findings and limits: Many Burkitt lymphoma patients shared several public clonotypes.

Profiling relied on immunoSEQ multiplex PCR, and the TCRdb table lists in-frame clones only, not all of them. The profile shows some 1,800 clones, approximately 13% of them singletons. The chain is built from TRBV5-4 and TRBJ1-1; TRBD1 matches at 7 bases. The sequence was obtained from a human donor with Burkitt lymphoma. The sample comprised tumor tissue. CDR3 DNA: TGTGCCAGCGGGACAGTCTCTGAAGCTTTCTTT. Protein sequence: CASGTVSEAFF. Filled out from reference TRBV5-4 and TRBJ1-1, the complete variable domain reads ETGVTQSPTHLIKTRGQQVTLRCSSQSGHNTVSWYQQALGQGPQFIFQYYREEENGRGNFPPRFSGLQFPNYSSELNVNALELDDSALYLCASGTVSEAFFGQGTRLTVV.